This TCR beta chain was documented in a study of a mutant IDH1 vaccine in newly diagnosed glioma. The CDR3 is made up of 14 amino acids. Trimming cost V 0 bases and J 6 bases, with 14 bases left between them. The germline V gene encodes CDR1 GTSNPN and CDR2 SVGIG (reference sequence). Time point noted: week 11, during vaccination. Topical imiquimod was applied with each vaccine dose, which held 300 ug of mutant IDH1 20-mer peptide. The donors' diagnosis was new WHO grade 3 or 4 astrocytoma that was IDH1-mutant and ATRX-lost. The table came from immunoSEQ multiplex PCR; TCRdb's copy has only in-frame clones and leaves some out. The data show around 66,000 clones, under 90% seen once. This clone has more than one count but fewer than ten. Its antigen is unknown.

The TCR originated in a man aged 45-60 years with glioma. The V gene is TRBV30, the J gene TRBJ1-1; D not certain. The material was PBMCs, obtained from a glioma patient whose treatment included an IDH1 peptide vaccine. As DNA, the CDR3 is TGTGCCTGGAGTGTAGGCCCTCAAGCACCTGAAGCTTTCTTT. The encoded protein is CAWSVGPQAPEAFF.